This TCR beta chain stems from a study of shared clonotypes between healthy human individuals. The germline CDR1 and CDR2 sequences are LNHDA and SQIVND (reference sequence). V was clipped by 7 bases and J by 4 bases; unmatched bases: 15. The CDR3 covers 16 residues. In the authors' workflow: Owing to the provision of junction-only sequences devoid of quality scores by immunoSEQ, filtering differed. This table comes from immunoSEQ multiplex PCR, and its TCRdb copy is limited to in-frame clones, with some not included. V, J and clone size are those of that table, while D and trimming were read from the DNA. The sample records roughly 2.6 million clones, approximately 94% being singletons.

This clonotype was sampled from a man between 18 and 35 years old in good health. What was sequenced was naive CD4+ T cells sorted from blood. Subset defined: CD45RA+ positively selected. The chain joins TRBV19 to TRBJ2-7; TRBD1 aligns across 8 bases. The CDR3 DNA reads as TGTGCCAGTACTAATACAGGCCAGGGGGCTAAGTACGAGCAGTACTTC. It yields the protein CASTNTGQGAKYEQYF.